Each of the 16 T cell receptor beta chains below was sequenced from the same sample in a study of T cell clonality in common variable immunodeficiency. The data were produced by immunoSEQ multiplex PCR, yet TCRdb's version contains in-frame clones alone and is incomplete. Altogether about 40,000 clones were found in the sample, and no singletons occur. Source material: peripheral blood mononuclear cells. The origin of the receptors is a person between 18 and 75 years old in good health.

This clone was recorded at least ten times. The read ends 3 residues early relative to the CDR3; the germline J gene fills the gap. The V gene is TRBV7-2, the J gene TRBJ2-7; weak D call: TRBD2 (5 bases). Per the germline V gene, CDR1 is SGHTA and CDR2 is FQGNSA. The CDR3 is made up of 14 amino acids. Trimming removed 5 bases at V and 3 bases at J, with 14 bases between. Incomplete CDR3 DNA: TGTGCCAGCAGCCCCCGGGCGGGCCTCTACGAG. Translating it yields CASSPRAGLYE. The whole CDR3 protein reads CASSPRAGLYEQYF.

This clone occurred a few times. The read ends 3 residues before the CDR3 terminus; that terminus is restored from the germline J gene. This rearrangement joins TRBV7-9 to TRBJ2-7; 16 nucleotides agree with TRBD2. CDR3 length equals 15 residues. V was pared by 5 bases and J by 6 bases, with 4 bases of the junction left unmatched. Germline CDR1 reads SEHNR; CDR2 reads FQNEAQ (reference sequence). CDR3: CASSLGLAGGREQYF. CDR3 DNA, as far as it was read: TGTGCCAGCAGCCTGGGACTAGCGGGAGGGCGCGAG.

To note about this clone: The read ends 3 residues before the CDR3 terminus; that terminus is restored from the germline J gene. The chain has TRBV7-3 and TRBJ2-3; 7 positions match TRBD1. The CDR3 has 15 amino acids. In germline, CDR1 is SGHTA, CDR2 FQGTGA. The CDR3 loop is CASSRGQVGGETQYF. The part of the CDR3 DNA that was read is TGTGCCAGCAGCCGCGGACAGGTTGGAGGAGAGACG.

At least ten counts were recorded for this clone. CDR3: CASSPVAGLHNEQFF. Partial CDR3 DNA: TGTGCCAGCAGCCCAGTAGCGGGGCTACACAATGAG. The J gene is TRBJ2-1, the V gene TRBV7-9; 8 positions agree with TRBD2. The read stops 3 residues short of the end of the CDR3; the missing end is completed from the germline J gene. The junction had 8 bases not matched to a gene; V was cut back by 5 bases and J by 5 bases. This CDR3 comprises 15 residues. Germline values: CDR1 SEHNR, CDR2 FQNEAQ (reference sequence).

This clone was observed at least ten times. The read ends 3 residues shy of where the CDR3 ends; the end is completed using the germline J gene. This sequence joins TRBV19 and TRBJ2-1; D may be TRBD1 (6 bases). The CDR3 is 15 residues long. CDR1 and CDR2 from the germline V gene are LNHDA and SQIVND (reference sequence). With 4 bases removed from V and 0 bases from J, the gap between germline ends came to 10 bases. The CDR3 DNA, read in part, is TGTGCCAGTAGTAATCAGGGGAGCTCCTACAATGAG. It codes for CASSNQGSSYNE. In full, the CDR3 is CASSNQGSSYNEQFF.

This clone was seen ten or more times. The CDR3 end is not reached by the read, which stops 3 residues before it; the germline J gene fills it in. The chain couples TRBV7-2 to TRBJ1-2, with TRBD1 matching over 7 bases. V lost 2 bases, J lost 7 bases, and 10 bases stayed unmatched. Germline V lookup: CDR1 SGHTA, CDR2 FQGNSA. This CDR3 has 15 amino acids. Partial CDR3 DNA: TGTGCCAGCAGCTTACAGAATTCAGGGGGAAGTGGC. Amino acids: CASSLQNSGGSG. The full CDR3 protein reads CASSLQNSGGSGYTF.

This clone showed up many times. The CDR3 extends 3 residues past the end of the read, so its final part is completed from the germline J gene. The V gene is TRBV5-1, the J gene TRBJ2-5; TRBD1 is a possible D gene (6 bases). This CDR3 is built from 13 residues. The V and J ends lost 2 bases and 2 bases respectively, with 7 bases between them. The V gene's germline CDR1 is SGHRS and CDR2 YFSETQ. Incomplete CDR3 DNA: TGCGCCAGCAGCTTCGGACAGCAAGAGACC. Encoded protein: CASSFGQQET. From start to end, the CDR3 is CASSFGQQETQYF.

At least ten counts were recorded for this clone. Sequencing ends 3 residues short of the CDR3 end; the germline J gene provides the rest. J is TRBJ2-2 and V is TRBV29-1; 7 nucleotides line up with TRBD1. V dropped 6 bases and J dropped 5; count of bases not matched to a gene: 9. Germline CDR1 reads SQVTM; CDR2 reads ANQGSEA. This CDR3 spans 14 amino acids. CDR3 amino acids: CSVQGGDLTGELFF. CDR3 DNA, as far as it was read: TGCAGCGTCCAAGGGGGCGATCTGACCGGGGAG.

This clone was picked up many times. The read halts 3 residues ahead of the CDR3 end, with the missing end drawn from the germline J gene. This chain links TRBV5-1 with TRBJ2-7; 10 positions agree with TRBD2. The germline CDR1 and CDR2 sequences are SGHRS and YFSETQ. Trimming took 3 bases from V and 2 from J; bases not matched to a gene: 2. CDR3 length: 14 residues. The CDR3 sequence: CASSSSGGAYEQYF. Partial CDR3 DNA: TGCGCCAGCAGCTCAAGCGGGGGGGCCTACGAG. Drawing the rest from reference TRBV5-1 and TRBJ2-7, the complete variable domain is KAGVTQTPRYLIKTRGQQVTLSCSPISGHRSVSWYQQTPGQGLQFLFEYFSETQRNKGNFPGRFSGRQFSNSRSEMNVSTLELGDSALYLCASSSSGGAYEQYFGPGTRLTVT.

This clone was picked up many times. Read data end 3 residues before the CDR3 end; the end is taken from the germline J gene. This chain connects TRBV10-3 to TRBJ2-3; D unclear. This CDR3 is 15 amino acids long. CDR1 ENHRY and CDR2 SYGVKD come from the germline V gene. The CDR3 reads CAISEPEQFNQPQYF. Incomplete CDR3 DNA: TGTGCCATCAGTGAGCCTGAACAGTTCAATCAGCCG.

The table lists this clone with many counts. The CDR3 end lies 3 residues beyond the end of the read and is filled in from the germline J gene. J is TRBJ2-7 and V is TRBV28, with 10 bases lining up with TRBD1. Losses at the gene ends were 3 bases for V and 0 bases for J; bases not matched to a gene: 5. Germline V lookup: CDR1 MDHEN, CDR2 SYDVKM. The CDR3 loop spans 16 amino acids. The CDR3 spells CASSFSDRGNSYEQYF. The sequenced part of the CDR3 DNA is TGTGCCAGCAGTTTCTCGGACAGGGGGAACTCCTACGAG. Based on the CDR3 plus reference TRBV28 and TRBJ2-7, the full variable domain is DVKVTQSSRYLVKRTGEKVFLECVQDMDHENMFWYRQDPGLGLRLIYFSYDVKMKEKGDIPEGYSVSREKKERFSLILESASTNQTSMYLCASSFSDRGNSYEQYFGPGTRLTVT.

At least ten counts were recorded for this clone. The read ends 3 residues before the CDR3 terminus; that terminus is restored from the germline J gene. V is TRBV7-6 and J is TRBJ1-4; 7 bases map to TRBD1. CDR1 is SGHVS, CDR2 FNYEAQ, per germline. The CDR3 contains 14 residues. After removal of 5 bases from V and 4 bases from J, the junction contained 4 bases not matched to a gene. The sequenced part of the CDR3 DNA is TGTGCCAGCAGCCCCGGGACAGATAATGAAAAA. It encodes CASSPGTDNEK. The CDR3, in full, reads CASSPGTDNEKLFF.

This clone came up a few times. The read is 3 residues too short to cover the CDR3 end, so that end is filled in from the germline J gene. The chain combines TRBV30 with TRBJ1-2; TRBD1 is a possible D gene (6 bases). Germline V gene sequence: CDR1 GTSNPN, CDR2 SVGIG (reference sequence). The CDR3 is made up of 12 amino acids. This chain's CDR3 is CAAQGKLYDYTF. The sequenced part of the CDR3 DNA is TGTGCCGCACAGGGTAAGCTCTACGAC.

The table lists this clone with a few counts. The observed sequence ends 3 residues before the CDR3 terminus, with the missing tail filled in from the germline J gene. The chain is built from TRBV18 and TRBJ1-2; tentatively, D is TRBD1 (6 bases). In germline, CDR1 is KGHSH, CDR2 LQKENI. CDR3 size: 15 residues. The covered CDR3 bases are TGTGCCAGCTCACCAGGTGGGGGCTTCCGGGGCGAC. Encoded protein: CASSPGGGFRGD. The full CDR3 sequence reads CASSPGGGFRGDYTF.

This clone was seen at least ten times. CDR3 protein: CASSSREGAQGYTF. The sequenced CDR3 bases are TGCGCCAGCAGTTCTCGAGAGGGCGCGCAAGGC. This rearrangement joins TRBV5-1 to TRBJ1-2; no firm D call. The read ends 3 residues shy of where the CDR3 ends; the end is completed using the germline J gene. Germline V CDR1 and CDR2: SGHRS, YFSETQ. The CDR3 is 14 residues long.

This clone showed up many times. Coverage ceases 3 residues before the CDR3 finishes, and the germline J gene fills in the end. This rearrangement joins TRBV6-1 to TRBJ2-3; D may be TRBD1 (6 bases). There are 16 residues in the CDR3. V gave up 2 bases and J gave up 0 bases, with 12 bases separating them. CDR1 and CDR2 (germline): MNHNS, SASEGT. CDR3 DNA, as far as it was read: TGTGCCAGCAGTGAATCGACAGGAGTTAGCACAGATACG. This translates into CASSESTGVSTDT. The full CDR3 is CASSESTGVSTDTQYF.